Listed below are T cell receptor beta chains from one sample, sequenced in a study of shared clonotypes between healthy human individuals. Assay used: immunoSEQ multiplex PCR; TCRdb lists only in-frame clones, some missing. This sample yields 2,500,000 or so clones, of which about 92% are seen a single time; 0.13% to 0.15% belongs to the top ten. The sample taken for sequencing was naive CD4+ T cells sorted from blood. The receptors were gathered from a man between 18 and 35 years old in good health. CDR3s include the opening cysteine and the closing phenylalanine or tryptophan. The D gene is left open where the match is weak. Clone size is given for some rows only: seen once, a few or many times, or a class if the clone is expanded.

v_gene	abundance	j_gene	d_gene	CDR3nt	CDR3aa
TRBV30	-	TRBJ1-6	-	TGTGCCTGGTCCCGGGACCACAATTCACCCCTCCACTTT	CAWSRDHNSPLHF
TRBV18	-	TRBJ2-2	TRBD1	TGTGCCAGCTCACCTCCGAATACAGGGGACACCGGGGAGCTGTTTTTT	CASSPPNTGDTGELFF
TRBV10-3	-	TRBJ2-7	TRBD1	TGTGCCATCAGGGGTCGAGAAGGGGGCTCCGAGCAGTACTTC	CAIRGREGGSEQYF
TRBV12-5	-	TRBJ1-1	-	TGTGCTAGTGGTTTTTCCTGGCGGGACACTGAAGCTTTCTTT	CASGFSWRDTEAFF
TRBV18	-	TRBJ2-5	TRBD2	TGTGCCAGCTCCCCATTAGCGGGGGGTCGAGGCGACCAGTACTTC	CASSPLAGGRGDQYF
TRBV4-1	-	TRBJ2-7	-	TGCGCCAGCAGCCCCCTCGGGGGTTCCTACGAGCAGTACTTC	CASSPLGGSYEQYF
TRBV18	-	TRBJ2-1	-	TGTGCCAGCTCACTCTGGACCACTCCCAGCGATGAGCAGTTCTTC	CASSLWTTPSDEQFF
TRBV4-1	-	TRBJ2-7	TRBD1	TGCGCCAGCAGCCTGACCGGGACAGAATCCTACGAGCAGTACTTC	CASSLTGTESYEQYF
TRBV6-1	-	TRBJ2-1	-	TGTGCCAGCAGTGAAGTGGGACTCAATGAGCAGTTCTTC	CASSEVGLNEQFF
TRBV21-1	few	TRBJ1-2	-	TGTGCCAGCACTAGACAGGCTCCTAACTATGGCTACACCTTC	CASTRQAPNYGYTF
TRBV5-1	once	TRBJ2-2	-	TGCGCCAGCAGCTCTGGTGACACCGGGGAGCTGTTTTTT	CASSSGDTGELFF
TRBV19	-	TRBJ2-2	-	TGTGCCAGTAGTCCCCAGGCGAACACCGGGGAGCTGTTTTTT	CASSPQANTGELFF
TRBV18	-	TRBJ1-5	-	TGTGCCAGCTCTCCGGTCGATAGCAATCAGCCCCAGCATTTT	CASSPVDSNQPQHF
TRBV29-1	-	TRBJ2-3	-	TGCAGCGTTCGTCGGGGAACTAGCACAGATACGCAGTATTTT	CSVRRGTSTDTQYF
TRBV7-2	-	TRBJ2-5	-	TGTGCCAGCAGCCTTCGTCCAGGGTTGGAGACCCAGTACTTC	CASSLRPGLETQYF
TRBV6-1	-	TRBJ1-1	-	TGTGCCAGCAGTGAAAAACCCCACTGGGGGTCTGAAGCTTTCTTT	CASSEKPHWGSEAFF
TRBV7-2	-	TRBJ1-2	-	TGTGCCAGCAGCCCTGGACAAACCTTCACCTTC	CASSPGQTFTF
TRBV10-3	-	TRBJ1-3	-	TGTGCCATCACCCTAGATATCTCTGGAAACACCATATATTTT	CAITLDISGNTIYF
TRBV2	-	TRBJ1-2	-	TGTGCCAGCAGTGATGGGTACGGCTACACCTTC	CASSDGYGYTF
TRBV21-1	-	TRBJ2-7	-	TGTGCCAGCAGCAAAGCGCAGAGCATCCCCACTCGCCACGAGCAGTACTTC	CASSKAQSIPTRHEQYF
TRBV7-2	-	TRBJ2-5	-	TGTGCCAGCAGCTCTATATCCCCTTATGAGACCCAGTACTTC	CASSSISPYETQYF
TRBV7-9	-	TRBJ1-1	-	TGTGCCAGCAGCCTCACCGGGGGTTACATGAACACTGAAGCTTTCTTT	CASSLTGGYMNTEAFF
TRBV30	few	TRBJ1-5	-	TGTGCCTGGAGTCGTGACAGTAATCAGCCCCAGCATTTT	CAWSRDSNQPQHF